This TCR beta chain was profiled in a study of blood T cell repertoires in COVID-19. Authors' analysis steps: Reference gene primers were amplified, and this amplification served to estimate nucleated cell counts. Measured with immunoSEQ multiplex PCR; TCRdb has only the in-frame clones, and not every one. From that table come the V and J calls and clone size; the DNA was used to work out D and trimming. The sample includes some 170,000 clones, 70% to 90% of them seen just once. With V trimmed by 3 bases and J by 4 bases, 3 bases remained unmatched. This CDR3 has 14 residues. Germline V gene lookup returns CDR1 KGHDR and CDR2 SFDVKD.

The source of this sequence is a man in his forties who had recovered from COVID-19. This chain joins TRBV24-1 and TRBJ2-5; TRBD1 matches 8 bases. Source material: PBMCs or T cells enriched from blood (not recorded which). CDR3 in amino acids: CATSDTGTGETQYF. The CDR3 DNA reads as TGTGCCACCAGTGATACCGGGACAGGAGAGACCCAGTACTTC.